This note documents a single T cell receptor (beta chain) sequence. Cohort placement rested on clinical history that participants reported themselves. These data originate in a study of blood T cell repertoires in COVID-19. Study at large: Collection of acute and convalescent COVID-19 samples took place in the United States, Italy and Spain.

Using immunoSEQ multiplex PCR, the repertoire was profiled, and TCRdb retains in-frame clones only, with some absent. Of more than 300,000 clones listed, around nine tenths are singletons. The J segment lost 4 bases and the V segment lost 6 bases, leaving 14 bases of the junction unmatched. Germline V gene data show CDR1 as SGHRS and CDR2 as YFSETQ. This CDR3 has 18 amino acids. The V call is TRBV5-1, the J call TRBJ2-6; 9 bases map to TRBD1. The receptor was isolated from a woman aged 18-35 years who had recovered from COVID-19. Sequencing was done on a sample of PBMCs or T cells enriched from blood (not recorded which). The CDR3 sequence: CASTGTGGAPKGANVLTF. DNA of the CDR3: TGCGCCAGCACGGGAACAGGGGGCGCCCCCAAAGGGGCCAACGTCCTGACTTTC.